This TCR beta chain was obtained from a study of cytomegalovirus exposure and HLA in healthy donors. This PCR relied on a set of 60 Vbeta primers and 13 Jbeta primers. Profiling relied on immunoSEQ multiplex PCR, and the TCRdb table lists in-frame clones only, not all of them. Among about 130,000 clones listed, 70% to 85% were seen once. CDR3 length: 13 amino acids. V lost 6 bases to trimming and J lost 7 bases, with 10 bases between them. CDR1 and CDR2 from the germline V gene are MNHNS and SASEGT. The gene calls are TRBV6-1 and TRBJ1-6; D may be TRBD1 (6 bases). The receptor's source is a male donor in good health and CMV-seropositive. Sequencing used PBMCs. In DNA, the CDR3 is TGTGCCAGCAGAGAGGGGGGGAATTCACCCCTCCACTTT. Its protein is CASREGGNSPLHF.